Shown below are 6 T cell receptor beta chains from a single sample sequenced in a study of blood T cell repertoires in COVID-19. Using immunoSEQ multiplex PCR, the repertoire was profiled, and TCRdb retains in-frame clones only, with some absent. The data show 440,000 or so clones, about 91% seen once. The source material was peripheral blood. All receptors derive from a woman in her 40s with COVID-19, enrolled during active disease.

The genes are TRBV18 and TRBJ2-3, with a weak D call TRBD2 (6 bases). Germline loops: CDR1 KGHSH, CDR2 LQKENI. V lost 1 base to trimming and J lost 2 bases, with 13 bases between them. The CDR3 is 16 residues long. CDR3 protein: CASSPLGLPSTDTQYF. As DNA, the CDR3 is TGTGCCAGCTCACCACTTGGACTACCTTCCACAGATACGCAGTATTTT.

V is TRBV29-1 and J is TRBJ2-1; 10 nucleotides line up with TRBD2. This CDR3 is 14 amino acids long. Trimming removed 7 bases from V and 4 bases from J; junction bases left unmatched: 7. Germline V lookup: CDR1 SQVTM, CDR2 ANQGSEA. DNA of the CDR3: TGCAGCGGGTTTAGCGGGGGGCGTTACAATGAGCAGTTCTTC. Translating it yields CSGFSGGRYNEQFF.

This clone occurred a few times. The junction does not match germline at one end; this may be a read error. This chain joins TRBV6-6 and TRBJ2-7; 8 positions agree with TRBD1. The CDR3 runs to 13 residues. Germline CDR1 and CDR2: MNHNY and SVGAGI (reference sequence). CDR3 nucleotides: TGTGCCAGCAGTGTACTTCAGGGGGCGGTACCCCAATTC. Amino acid sequence: CASSVLQGAVPQF.

This chain uses TRBV27 with TRBJ1-6; 8 nucleotides align to TRBD1. CDR3 length: 16 residues. The V gene end was trimmed by 3 bases and the J gene end by 4 bases; junction bases not matched to a gene: 5. Germline V CDR1 and CDR2: MNHEY, SMNVEV (reference sequence). The CDR3 sequence: CASSFRTGLYNSPLHF. DNA of the CDR3: TGTGCCAGCAGTTTCCGGACAGGGCTTTATAATTCACCCCTCCACTTT.

CDR3 sequence reads: CASSRTGPSYNEQFF. In DNA, the CDR3 is TGTGCCAGCAGCCGGACAGGGCCCTCCTACAATGAGCAGTTCTTC. J is TRBJ2-1 and V is TRBV7-2, with 8 bases aligning to TRBD1. CDR1 is SGHTA and CDR2 is FQGNSA in the germline V gene. The CDR3 loop spans 15 amino acids. V lost 5 bases and J lost 0; bases outside the gene matches: 3.

V usage is TRBV11-2 and J usage is TRBJ2-7; 9 bases match TRBD1. V lost 9 bases and J lost 3; bases outside the gene matches: 6. The CDR3 runs to 13 residues. Per germline, CDR1 SGHAT and CDR2 FQNNGV. The CDR3 DNA reads TGTGCCAGTACGGGGACAGGGTTCTACGAGCAGTACTTC. It encodes CASTGTGFYEQYF.